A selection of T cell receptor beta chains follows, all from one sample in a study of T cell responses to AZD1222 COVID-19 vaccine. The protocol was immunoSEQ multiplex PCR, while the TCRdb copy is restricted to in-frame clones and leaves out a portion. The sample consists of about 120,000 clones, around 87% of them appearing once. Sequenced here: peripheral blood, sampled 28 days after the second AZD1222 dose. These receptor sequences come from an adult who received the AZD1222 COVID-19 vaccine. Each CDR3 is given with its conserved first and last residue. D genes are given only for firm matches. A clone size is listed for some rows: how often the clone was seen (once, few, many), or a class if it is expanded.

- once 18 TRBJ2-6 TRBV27 CASSTPGASDSGANVLTF TGTGCCAGCAGTACCCCCGGGGCCTCCGACTCTGGGGCCAACGTCCTGACTTTC
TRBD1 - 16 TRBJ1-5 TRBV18 CASSPAGTGSNQPQHF TGTGCCAGCTCACCAGCCGGGACAGGAAGCAATCAGCCCCAGCATTTT
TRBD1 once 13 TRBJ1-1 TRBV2 CASSEDRDPEAFF TGTGCCAGCAGTGAGGACAGGGACCCTGAAGCTTTCTTT
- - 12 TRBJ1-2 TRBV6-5 CASSYRGTGYTF TGTGCCAGCAGTTACCGGGGTACTGGCTACACCTTC
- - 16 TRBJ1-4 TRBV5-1 CASSLDRAIPNEKLFF TGCGCCAGCAGCTTGGATCGCGCTATACCTAATGAAAAACTGTTTTTT
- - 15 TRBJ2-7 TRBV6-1 CASSEAGRGSYEQYF TGTGCCAGCAGTGAAGCGGGCAGGGGTTCCTACGAGCAGTACTTC
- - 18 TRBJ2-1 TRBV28 CASSLKLQVFPGRNEQFF TGTGCCAGCAGTTTAAAACTACAGGTCTTTCCCGGCAGGAATGAGCAGTTCTTC
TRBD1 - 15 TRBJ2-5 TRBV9 CASSASQGLGETQYF TGTGCCAGCAGCGCCTCACAGGGGTTAGGAGAGACCCAGTACTTC
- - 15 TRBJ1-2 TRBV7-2 CASSSTLQGGRGYTF TGTGCCAGCAGCTCGACCTTACAGGGAGGACGGGGCTACACCTTC
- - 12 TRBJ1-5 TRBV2 CASSRWKQPQHF TGTGCCAGCAGCCGGTGGAAACAGCCCCAGCATTTT
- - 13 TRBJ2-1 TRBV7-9 CASSLGPRNEQFF TGTGCCAGCAGCTTGGGCCCTAGAAATGAGCAGTTCTTC
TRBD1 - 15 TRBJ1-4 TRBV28 CASSSTGTRNEKLFF TGTGCCAGCAGTTCGACAGGGACCCGTAATGAAAAACTGTTTTTT
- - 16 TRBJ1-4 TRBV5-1 CASSQQDRGRFEKLFF TGCGCCAGCAGCCAACAAGATCGGGGACGGTTTGAAAAACTGTTTTTT
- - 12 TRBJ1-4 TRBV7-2 CASSNPRGALFF TGTGCCAGCAGCAACCCCCGCGGTGCGCTGTTTTTT
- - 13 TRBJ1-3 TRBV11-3 CASSLSSGNTIYF TGTGCCAGCAGTTTGAGCTCTGGAAACACCATATATTTT
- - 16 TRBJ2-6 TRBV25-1 CASSETRASGANVLTF TGTGCCAGCAGTGAGACCAGGGCCTCTGGGGCCAACGTCCTGACTTTC
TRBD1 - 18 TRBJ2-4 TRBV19 CASSTRLGQGAYGNIQYF TGTGCCAGTAGTACTCGGTTGGGACAGGGGGCTTACGGAAACATTCAGTACTTC
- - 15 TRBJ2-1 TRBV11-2 CASSLEQGLYNEQFF TGTGCCAGCAGCTTAGAGCAGGGCCTCTACAATGAGCAGTTCTTC
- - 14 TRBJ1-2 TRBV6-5 CASSLGLSNYGYTF TGTGCCAGCAGTTTAGGGCTTTCAAACTATGGCTACACCTTC
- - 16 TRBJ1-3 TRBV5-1 CASSLEHLSSGNTIYF TGCGCCAGCAGCTTGGAACATCTGAGCTCTGGAAACACCATATATTTT
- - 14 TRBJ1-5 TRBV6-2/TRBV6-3 CASSYLNTNQPQHF TGTGCCAGCAGTTACTTGAACACTAATCAGCCCCAGCATTTT
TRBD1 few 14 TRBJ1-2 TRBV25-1 CASSTTGGAAGYTF TGTGCCAGCAGTACGACAGGGGGGGCTGCTGGCTACACCTTC
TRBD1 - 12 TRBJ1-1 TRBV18 CASSPDRGWAFF TGTGCCAGCTCACCGGACAGGGGATGGGCTTTCTTT
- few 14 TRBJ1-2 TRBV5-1 CASSLDRRDDGYTF TGCGCCAGCAGCTTGGACAGGAGAGATGATGGCTACACCTTC
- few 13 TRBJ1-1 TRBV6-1 CASSEFRDTEAFF TGTGCCAGCAGTGAATTTCGGGACACTGAAGCTTTCTTT
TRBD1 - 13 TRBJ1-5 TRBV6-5 CAEIRDRAPCPHF TGTGCCGAAATCCGGGACAGGGCTCCTTGTCCGCATTTT
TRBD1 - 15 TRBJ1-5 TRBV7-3 CASSYTGGVAQPQHF TGTGCCAGCAGCTACACAGGGGGCGTCGCTCAGCCCCAGCATTTT
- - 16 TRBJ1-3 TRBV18 CASSPRQVNSGNTIYF TGTGCCAGCTCGCCTCGACAGGTCAACTCTGGAAACACCATATATTTT
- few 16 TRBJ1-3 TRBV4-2 CASSQGISGSGNTIYF TGTGCCAGCAGCCAAGGTATCTCCGGCTCTGGAAACACCATATATTTT
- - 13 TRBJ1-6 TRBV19 CASSMGGVSPLHF TGTGCCAGCTCGATGGGGGGGGTTTCACCCCTCCACTTT
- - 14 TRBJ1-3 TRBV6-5 CASSAGSVGNTIYF TGTGCCTCCTCGGCAGGGTCCGTGGGAAACACCATATATTTT